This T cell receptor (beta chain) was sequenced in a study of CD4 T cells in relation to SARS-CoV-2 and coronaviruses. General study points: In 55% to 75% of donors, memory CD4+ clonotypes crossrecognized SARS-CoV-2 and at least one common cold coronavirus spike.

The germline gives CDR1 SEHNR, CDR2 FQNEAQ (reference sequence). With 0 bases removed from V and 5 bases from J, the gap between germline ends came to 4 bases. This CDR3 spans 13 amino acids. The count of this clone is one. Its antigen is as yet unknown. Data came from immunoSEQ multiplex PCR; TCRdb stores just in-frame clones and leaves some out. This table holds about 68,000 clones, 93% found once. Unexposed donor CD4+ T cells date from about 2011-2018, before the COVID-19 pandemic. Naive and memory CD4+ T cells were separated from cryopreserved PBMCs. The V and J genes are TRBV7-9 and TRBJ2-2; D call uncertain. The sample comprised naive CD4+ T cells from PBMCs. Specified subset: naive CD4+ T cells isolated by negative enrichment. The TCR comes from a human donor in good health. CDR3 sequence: CASSLARTGELFF. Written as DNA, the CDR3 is TGTGCCAGCAGCTTAGCCCGGACCGGGGAGCTGTTTTTT. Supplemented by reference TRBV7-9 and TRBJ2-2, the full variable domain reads DTGVSQNPRHKITKRGQNVTFRCDPISEHNRLYWYRQTLGQGPEFLTYFQNEAQLEKSRLLSDRFSAERPKGSFSTLEIQRTEQGDSAMYLCASSLARTGELFFGEGSRLTVL.